Sequencing of this T cell receptor (beta chain) was carried out in a study of blood T cell repertoires in COVID-19. Study as a whole: Sources were T cells, B-cell-depleted T cells, or PBMCs; the material itself was cDNA or gDNA.

The CDR3 runs to 17 residues. Sequencing used immunoSEQ multiplex PCR; TCRdb keeps in-frame clones, though not all of them. The sample consists of 45,000 to 60,000 clones, 85% to 90% of them appearing once. This TCR derives from a man between 65 and 85 years old with active COVID-19. The chain combines TRBV21-1 with TRBJ1-4; the table's TRBD1 call for D was not verified on the DNA. TRBV21-1 is termed a pseudogene. Sequencing was performed on peripheral blood. The CDR3 loop is CASSTLFFRAPNEKLFF. The DNA of the CDR3 is TGTGCCAGCAGCACCCTTTTTTTCAGGGCCCCTAATGAAAAACTGTTTTTT.